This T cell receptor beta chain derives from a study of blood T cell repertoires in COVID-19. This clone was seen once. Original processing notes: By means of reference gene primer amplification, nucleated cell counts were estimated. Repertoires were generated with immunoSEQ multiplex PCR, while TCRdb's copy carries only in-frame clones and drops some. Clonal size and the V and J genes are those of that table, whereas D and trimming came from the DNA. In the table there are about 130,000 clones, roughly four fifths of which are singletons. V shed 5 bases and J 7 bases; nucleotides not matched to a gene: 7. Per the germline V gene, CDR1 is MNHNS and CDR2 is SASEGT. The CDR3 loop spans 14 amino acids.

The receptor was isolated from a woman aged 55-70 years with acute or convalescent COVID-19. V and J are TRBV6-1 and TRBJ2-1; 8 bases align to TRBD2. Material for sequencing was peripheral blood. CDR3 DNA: TGTGCCAGCAGTACCGGGACTAGTCATAATGAGCAGTTCTTC. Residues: CASSTGTSHNEQFF.